A single sample gave rise to the 28 T cell receptor beta chains below, sequenced in a study of blood T cell repertoires in COVID-19. The protocol was immunoSEQ multiplex PCR, while the TCRdb copy is restricted to in-frame clones and leaves out a portion. The data hold fewer than 350,000 clones, with around 85% observed a single time. Input material: PBMCs or T cells enriched from blood (not recorded which). All receptors derive from a woman in her twenties or thirties who had been exposed to COVID-19.

The chain joins TRBV19 to TRBJ1-6; possible D gene TRBD1, 6 bases. CDR3 length: 14 amino acids. V lost 7 bases and J 5 bases, leaving 12 bases between the germline ends. In germline, CDR1 is LNHDA, CDR2 SQIVND (reference sequence). CDR3 in DNA: TGTGCCAGTACCCCGACAGGAAATAATTCACCCCTCCACTTT. Translated: CASTPTGNNSPLHF.

The chain combines TRBV4-3 with TRBJ2-7; D is unresolved. CDR1 LGHNA and CDR2 YSLEER come from the germline V gene. This CDR3 is 16 amino acids long. Trimming left V 1 base short and J 0 bases short, with 13 bases between. The CDR3 loop is CASSQVSGQSSYEQYF. Here the CDR3 DNA reads TGCGCCAGCAGCCAAGTCTCGGGTCAGAGCTCCTACGAGCAGTACTTC.

The count of this clone is one. The CDR3 sequence is CAWSLEFGEQYF. In DNA form, the CDR3 reads TGTGCCTGGAGTCTAGAATTCGGCGAGCAGTACTTC. The rearrangement links TRBV30 to TRBJ2-7; D not certain. The CDR3 totals 12 residues. CDR1 is GTSNPN, CDR2 SVGIG, per germline (reference sequence). The V end was cut by 2 bases, the J end by 6 bases, with 11 bases between.

The rearrangement uses TRBV5-4 and TRBJ2-3; a weak D match, TRBD1 (5 bases). The germline CDR1 and CDR2 sequences are SGHNT and YYREEE (reference sequence). CDR3 length: 14 residues. Trimming removed 5 bases at V and 2 bases at J, with 12 bases between. The CDR3 sequence: CASSSVGHTDTQYF. The CDR3 DNA follows: TGTGCCAGCAGTTCGGTGGGGCACACAGATACGCAGTATTTT. Looking up the rest from reference TRBV5-4 and TRBJ2-3 gives the full variable domain: ETGVTQSPTHLIKTRGQQVTLRCSSQSGHNTVSWYQQALGQGPQFIFQYYREEENGRGNFPPRFSGLQFPNYSSELNVNALELDDSALYLCASSSVGHTDTQYFGPGTRLTVL.

V is TRBV28 and J is TRBJ2-1; D remains ambiguous. The CDR3 is 13 residues long. Trimming shortened V by 2 bases and J by 7 bases, and 9 bases separated the two germline ends. The germline CDR1 and CDR2 sequences are MDHEN and SYDVKM. The CDR3: CASSLKPVNEQFF. The CDR3 DNA reads TGTGCCAGCAGTTTAAAACCGGTGAATGAGCAGTTCTTC.

The CDR3 reads CASSVAGMPMTGELFF. In DNA, the CDR3 is TGTGCCAGCAGCGTAGCAGGCATGCCTATGACCGGGGAGCTGTTTTTT. The chain employs TRBV9 and TRBJ2-2; D remains ambiguous. The CDR3 sequence is 16 residues long. The germline CDR1 and CDR2 sequences are SGDLS and YYNGEE. Trimming took 0 bases from V and 5 from J, leaving 14 bases between them.

This chain uses TRBV10-3 with TRBJ1-5; perhaps TRBD1 as D (6 bases). Germline V lookup: CDR1 ENHRY, CDR2 SYGVKD. The CDR3 runs to 14 residues. The V and J ends lost 6 bases and 3 bases respectively, with 12 bases between them. The CDR3 region is CAISHWDNNQPQHF. Written as DNA, the CDR3 is TGTGCCATCAGCCACTGGGACAACAATCAGCCCCAGCATTTT.

The V gene is TRBV4-1, the J gene TRBJ2-3; no clear D gene. This CDR3 spans 14 amino acids. Trimming shortened V by 1 base and J by 5 bases, and 10 bases separated the two germline ends. In germline, CDR1 is MGHRA, CDR2 YSYEKL. For the CDR3, the DNA is TGCGCCAGCAGCCAAGTCGAGACTCAAGATACGCAGTATTTT. Translation: CASSQVETQDTQYF.

The chain has TRBV18 and TRBJ1-4; 9 nucleotides match TRBD1. This CDR3 comprises 15 residues. The J segment lost 10 bases and the V segment lost 3 bases, leaving 9 bases of the junction unmatched. Germline assignment: CDR1 KGHSH and CDR2 LQKENI. CDR3 in amino acids: CASSPSGQGSGKLFF. CDR3 bases: TGTGCCAGCTCACCGTCGGGACAGGGCAGCGGAAAACTGTTTTTT. Combining the CDR3 with reference TRBV18 and TRBJ1-4 gives the whole variable domain NAGVMQNPRHLVRRRGQEARLRCSPMKGHSHVYWYRQLPEEGLKFMVYLQKENIIDESGMPKERFSAEFPKEGPSILRIQQVVRGDSAAYFCASSPSGQGSGKLFFGSGTQLSVL.

This sequence joins TRBV30 and TRBJ2-5, with 11 positions matching TRBD2. This CDR3 is built from 15 residues. V lost 1 base, J lost 11 bases, and 12 bases stayed unmatched. Germline-derived CDR1 and CDR2 are GTSNPN and SVGIG (reference sequence). CDR3 residues: CAWSERLAGLTMQYF. CDR3 DNA sequence: TGTGCCTGGAGTGAACGACTAGCGGGGCTCACTATGCAGTACTTC.

This clone is a singleton in its sample. The chain joins TRBV6-5 to TRBJ1-2; 9 positions agree with TRBD1. V trimming: 5 bases; J trimming: 8 bases; junction bases outside the gene matches: 6. This CDR3 comprises 13 residues. Germline lookup yields CDR1 MNHEY and CDR2 SVGAGI. The CDR3 is CASSRGQGDGYTF. In DNA, the CDR3 is TGTGCCAGCAGTAGGGGACAGGGAGACGGCTACACCTTC.

The chain combines TRBV19 with TRBJ2-7; D unclear. The germline V gene has CDR1 LNHDA and CDR2 SQIVND (reference sequence). There are 13 residues in the CDR3. With 3 bases removed from V and 2 bases from J, the gap between germline ends came to 8 bases. CDR3: CASSIDTAYEQYF. In DNA, the CDR3 is TGTGCCAGTAGTATCGACACCGCCTACGAGCAGTACTTC.

Here the CDR3 reads CASSIQNRGLGYTF. The CDR3 DNA reads TGTGCCAGTAGTATCCAAAACCGGGGGTTAGGCTACACCTTC. The V gene is TRBV19, the J gene TRBJ1-2; TRBD1 is a possible D gene (5 bases). V dropped 3 bases and J dropped 8 bases, with 16 bases sitting between them. The germline gives CDR1 LNHDA, CDR2 SQIVND (reference sequence). This CDR3 has 14 residues. The full variable domain, its missing parts supplied by reference TRBV19 and TRBJ1-2, is DGGITQSPKYLFRKEGQNVTLSCEQNLNHDAMYWYRQDPGQGLRLIYYSQIVNDFQKGDIAEGYSVSREKKESFPLTVTSAQKNPTAFYLCASSIQNRGLGYTFGSGTRLTVV.

The table lists this clone with a count of one. The rearrangement links TRBV28 to TRBJ1-2, with 9 positions matching TRBD1. Losses at the gene ends were 5 bases for V and 6 bases for J; bases not matched to a gene: 7. The germline V gene encodes CDR1 MDHEN and CDR2 SYDVKM. This CDR3 region has 14 residues. Here the CDR3 DNA reads TGTGCCAGCAGTCTTCCCGGGACAGGGCATGGCTACACCTTC. Encoded protein: CASSLPGTGHGYTF.

This clone has a single count. V and J are TRBV30 and TRBJ1-5; D might be TRBD1 (6 bases). CDR3 length equals 16 residues. With 0 bases removed from V and 10 bases from J, the gap between germline ends came to 22 bases. Germline V lookup: CDR1 GTSNPN, CDR2 SVGIG (reference sequence). CDR3: CAWSVGIDSQGGPQHF. The CDR3 coding sequence is TGTGCCTGGAGTGTAGGGATTGACAGCCAAGGGGGACCCCAGCATTTT.

The chain recombines TRBV9 with TRBJ2-5; perhaps TRBD2 as D (6 bases). The germline V gene encodes CDR1 SGDLS and CDR2 YYNGEE. CDR3 length: 16 residues. V lost 3 bases and J 2 bases, leaving 17 bases between the germline ends. CDR3 nucleotide sequence: TGTGCCAGCAGCGCCTTTGATCGGCGGGATCAAGAGACCCAGTACTTC. It translates to CASSAFDRRDQETQYF. The whole variable domain, filled in from reference TRBV9 and TRBJ2-5, reads DSGVTQTPKHLITATGQRVTLRCSPRSGDLSVYWYQQSLDQGLQFLIQYYNGEERAKGNILERFSAQQFPDLHSELNLSSLELGDSALYFCASSAFDRRDQETQYFGPGTRLLVL.

The chain joins TRBV7-3 to TRBJ2-1; TRBD1 agrees at 9 bases. The V segment lost 3 bases and the J segment 6 bases; nucleotides outside the gene matches: 3. Germline-derived CDR1 and CDR2 are SGHTA and FQGTGA. The CDR3 consists of 14 residues. The CDR3 nucleotides read TGTGCCAGCAGCTTGGGACAGGGAATCAATGAGCAGTTCTTC. Translated, it gives CASSLGQGINEQFF. Supplemented by reference TRBV7-3 and TRBJ2-1, the full variable domain reads GAGVSQTPSNKVTEKGKYVELRCDPISGHTALYWYRQSLGQGPEFLIYFQGTGAADDSGLPNDRFFAVRPEGSVSTLKIQRTERGDSAVYLCASSLGQGINEQFFGPGTRLTVL.

V usage is TRBV4-1 and J usage is TRBJ2-2; TRBD1 might be the D (5 bases). The CDR3 has 15 amino acids. Trimming cost V 0 bases and J 6 bases, with 11 bases left between them. The germline CDR1 and CDR2 sequences are MGHRA and YSYEKL. CDR3 residues: CASSQDIQVAGELFF. CDR3 nucleotide sequence: TGCGCCAGCAGCCAAGATATACAGGTTGCCGGGGAGCTGTTTTTT.

This chain connects TRBV7-9 to TRBJ1-1; perhaps TRBD1 as D (6 bases). Between the trimmed V and J ends, which lost 7 bases and 1 base, there was a span of 10 bases. The CDR3 runs to 13 residues. Germline V lookup: CDR1 SEHNR, CDR2 FQNEAQ (reference sequence). As DNA, the CDR3 is TGTGCCAGCAAGATACAGGGGAACACTGAAGCTTTCTTT. Its protein is CASKIQGNTEAFF.

This clone was observed once. V gene TRBV27 combines with J gene TRBJ1-6; TRBD1 aligns across 7 bases. Germline V lookup: CDR1 MNHEY, CDR2 SMNVEV (reference sequence). This CDR3 contains 14 residues. With 5 bases clipped from V and 10 bases from J, the junction kept 8 bases outside the gene matches. Here the CDR3 DNA reads TGTGCCAGCAGTGTAGACAGGGTCAGGTCACCCCTCCACTTT. As protein: CASSVDRVRSPLHF.

V is TRBV13 and J is TRBJ2-1; D is perhaps TRBD2 (5 bases). The V gene's germline CDR1 is PRHDT and CDR2 FYEKMQ (reference sequence). CDR3 length: 17 residues. Trimming removed 5 bases from V and 0 bases from J, with 17 bases in between. The CDR3, as DNA: TGTGCCAGCAGCCCTCGATTAGCGTTAAGCTCCTACAATGAGCAGTTCTTC. Residues: CASSPRLALSSYNEQFF.

The CDR3 nucleotides are TGCGCCAGCAGCCAAGAAAATAGCGGGAGGGCGTTTTACGAGCAGTACTTC. Protein: CASSQENSGRAFYEQYF. The genes are TRBV4-1 and TRBJ2-7; 11 nucleotides match TRBD2. The CDR3 has 17 amino acids. Per germline, CDR1 MGHRA and CDR2 YSYEKL. Unmatched junction bases numbered 8, after V lost 0 bases and J lost 4 bases.

The chain uses TRBV5-6 and TRBJ1-1; a possible D gene is TRBD1 (5 bases). Per germline, CDR1 SGHDT and CDR2 YYEEEE. The CDR3 runs to 12 residues. V gave up 4 bases and J gave up 5 bases, with 9 bases separating them. The CDR3 nucleotides read TGTGCCAGCAGCCCTCGGGGGACTGAAGCTTTCTTT. Residues: CASSPRGTEAFF.

This clone was seen at least ten times. The genes are TRBV7-3 and TRBJ1-5; 7 nucleotides agree with TRBD1. The germline V gene has CDR1 SGHTA and CDR2 FQGTGA. J lost 2 bases, V lost 2 bases, and 0 bases had no gene match. The CDR3 runs 14 residues. CDR3 amino acids: CASSLQGGNQPQHF. DNA for the CDR3: TGTGCCAGCAGCTTACAGGGGGGCAATCAGCCCCAGCATTTT.

The chain couples TRBV28 to TRBJ2-5; no definite D call. The CDR3 runs 11 residues. Germline V CDR1 and CDR2: MDHEN, SYDVKM. V shed 6 bases and J shed 5 bases, with 7 bases lying between them. The CDR3 bases are TGTGCCAGCAGAAGCCGTGAGACCCAGTACTTC. Encoded protein: CASRSRETQYF.

This clone has a handful of counts. The chain links TRBV15 to TRBJ2-5, with a weak D call TRBD1 (5 bases). The V end lost 0 bases, the J end lost 3 bases, and 8 bases lay between the germline ends. The germline V gene has CDR1 LNHNV and CDR2 YYDKDF (reference sequence). CDR3 size: 14 residues. The CDR3, as DNA: TGTGCCACCAGCAGAGATTTAGGGGAAGAGACCCAGTACTTC. It yields the protein CATSRDLGEETQYF.

The V gene is TRBV5-1, the J gene TRBJ2-1; 10 nucleotides match TRBD2. The length of the CDR3 is 16 residues. V lost 4 bases to trimming and J lost 8 bases; unmatched junction nucleotides: 12. CDR1 is SGHRS, CDR2 YFSETQ, per germline. In DNA form, the CDR3 reads TGCGCCAGCAGCCTTCAAGAGCGGGGGGGCCGCGATGAGCAGTTCTTC. Residues: CASSLQERGGRDEQFF. The entire variable domain, with the rest obtained from reference TRBV5-1 and TRBJ2-1, is as follows: KAGVTQTPRYLIKTRGQQVTLSCSPISGHRSVSWYQQTPGQGLQFLFEYFSETQRNKGNFPGRFSGRQFSNSRSEMNVSTLELGDSALYLCASSLQERGGRDEQFFGPGTRLTVL.

This clone has only one observation. The gene calls are TRBV19 and TRBJ1-1, with 9 bases that match TRBD1. This CDR3 is built from 14 residues. The germline gives CDR1 LNHDA, CDR2 SQIVND (reference sequence). J gave up 6 bases and V 5 bases, and 7 bases lay outside the gene matches. The CDR3 here is CASSRTGTGSEAFF. CDR3 DNA: TGTGCCAGTAGTCGCACTGGGACAGGGTCTGAAGCTTTCTTT. The complete variable domain, with remaining parts taken from reference TRBV19 and TRBJ1-1, reads DGGITQSPKYLFRKEGQNVTLSCEQNLNHDAMYWYRQDPGQGLRLIYYSQIVNDFQKGDIAEGYSVSREKKESFPLTVTSAQKNPTAFYLCASSRTGTGSEAFFGQGTRLTVV.